A selection of T cell receptor beta chains follows, all from one sample in a study of blood T cell repertoires in COVID-19. Generated by immunoSEQ multiplex PCR, the TCRdb table keeps only in-frame clones and is missing some. The data show about 200,000 clones, around nine tenths seen once. The sequencing input was peripheral blood. These receptor sequences come from a man in his late teens or twenties with active or convalescent COVID-19. Both conserved end residues are part of each CDR3. Each record gives: V gene, D gene, clone size, J gene, CDR3 DNA, CDR3 protein. A D gene is named only where the DNA matches it firmly. Size is omitted from some rows. Given values are once, few, many or a class for expanded clones.

>TRBV11-3|TRBD1|few|TRBJ1-1
TGTGCCAGCAGCTTGACAGGGTATGGAACTGAAGCTTTCTTT
CASSLTGYGTEAFF
>TRBV11-2|TRBD2|NA|TRBJ2-5
TGTGCCAGCAGCGGAGGGGGCCTAGCGGGGTATGCAGAGACCCAGTACTTC
CASSGGGLAGYAETQYF
>TRBV5-1|NA|NA|TRBJ1-5
TGCGCCAGCAGAGGTGAAGAATGGTCAGGGGCTAATCAGCCCCAGCATTTT
CASRGEEWSGANQPQHF
>TRBV10-3|NA|few|TRBJ1-1
TGTGCCATCAGTGCCACGGCGGGCCCTAGGGTGAACACTGAAGCTTTCTTT
CAISATAGPRVNTEAFF
>TRBV5-1|NA|NA|TRBJ2-5
TGCGCCAGCAGCTCAGGGGAAGAGACCCAGTACTTC
CASSSGEETQYF
>TRBV21-1|NA|NA|TRBJ2-2
TGTGCCAGCAGCTCTCGAATGGGGCGGAACACCGGGGAGCTGTTTTTT
CASSSRMGRNTGELFF
>TRBV6-1|TRBD2|NA|TRBJ2-7
TGTGCCAGCAGTGAAGCGCTTACAACGGGAGGGCGCAACGAGCAGTACTTC
CASSEALTTGGRNEQYF
>TRBV5-1|NA|NA|TRBJ1-5
TGCGCCAGCAGCTTGGACAGCCAGCAGCCCCAGCATTTT
CASSLDSQQPQHF
>TRBV11-3|TRBD1|NA|TRBJ2-1
TGTGCCAGCAGCGGTGGACAGGGGGGCGATGAGCAGTTCTTC
CASSGGQGGDEQFF
>TRBV14|TRBD2|NA|TRBJ2-1
TGTGCCAGCAGCCAGACTAGCGGGAGACGCGATGAGCAGTTCTTC
CASSQTSGRRDEQFF
>TRBV29-1|NA|NA|TRBJ2-5
TGCAGCGTTTTTCGGAGTATGTCCCAGTACTTC
CSVFRSMSQYF
>TRBV12-3/TRBV12-4|TRBD1|NA|TRBJ1-1
TGTGCCAGCAGACCAAGGGGGACAGGGGAAGCTTTCTTT
CASRPRGTGEAFF
>TRBV7-9|NA|NA|TRBJ1-1
TGTGCCAGCAGCTTCCTCAGTATGAACACTGAAGCTTTCTTT
CASSFLSMNTEAFF
>TRBV11-3|TRBD1|NA|TRBJ2-1
TGTGCCAGCAGCACAGGGGTCCCTGGGGATGAGCAGTTCTTC
CASSTGVPGDEQFF
>TRBV30|NA|NA|TRBJ1-3
TGTGCCTGGAGTCCGGACAGCTCTGGAAACACCATATATTTT
CAWSPDSSGNTIYF
>TRBV30|TRBD1|NA|TRBJ1-2
TGTGCCTGGAGTGTACGGGACAGATTGCGGGGCTACACCTTC
CAWSVRDRLRGYTF
>TRBV4-2|TRBD2|NA|TRBJ2-1
TGTGCCAGCAGCCCGACTAGCGGGAGCTCCTACAATGAGCAGTTCTTC
CASSPTSGSSYNEQFF
>TRBV10-3|TRBD1|few|TRBJ1-2
TGTGCCATCAGTGGACAGGGGGGCGACGGCTACACCTTC
CAISGQGGDGYTF
>TRBV29-1|NA|NA|TRBJ2-5
TGCAGCGCCACCCCCCACAGGGCACAAGAGACCCAGTACTTC
CSATPHRAQETQYF
>TRBV10-3|NA|NA|TRBJ1-1
TGTGCCATCAGTGAGTCGAAGGGTCGGGGCACTGAAGCTTTCTTT
CAISESKGRGTEAFF
>TRBV2|TRBD1|NA|TRBJ1-1
TGTGCCAGCAGCGGGACAGCCTACCTTCCAGAAGCTTTCTTT
CASSGTAYLPEAFF
>TRBV19|TRBD1|NA|TRBJ1-1
TGTGCCAGTAGTATGCCGGACAGGGAAGCTTTCTTT
CASSMPDREAFF
>TRBV5-5|NA|NA|TRBJ1-5
TGTGCCAGCAGCCCGAGGGCGGGACCCAATCAGCCCCAGCATTTT
CASSPRAGPNQPQHF
>TRBV5-1|TRBD2|NA|TRBJ2-3
TGCGCCAGCTCTAGCGGGAGTGCAGATACGCAGTATTTT
CASSSGSADTQYF
>TRBV6-6|TRBD2|NA|TRBJ2-7
TGTGCCAGCAGTTACCGCGGGAGCGAGCAGTACTTC
CASSYRGSEQYF
>TRBV5-6|TRBD1|NA|TRBJ2-3
TGTGCCAGCAGCGGACAGGGTTATCCCGTGGTCTCCACAGATACGCAGTATTTT
CASSGQGYPVVSTDTQYF
>TRBV28|NA|NA|TRBJ1-1
TGTGCCAGCAGCCCCGGGTACCAAGCTTTCTTT
CASSPGYQAFF
>TRBV29-1|NA|NA|TRBJ1-1
TGCAGCGTGGGGGGAAGGGGAGGCACTGAAGCTTTCTTT
CSVGGRGGTEAFF
>TRBV27|NA|NA|TRBJ2-1
TGTGCCAGCAGTTCTCAAACAAACCTGGGGACTTCAAACAATGAGCAGTTCTTC
CASSSQTNLGTSNNEQFF
>TRBV5-4|TRBD1|NA|TRBJ1-1
TGTGCCAGCAGCCCGGACAGGGGGTCGCACACTGAAGCTTTCTTT
CASSPDRGSHTEAFF
>TRBV5-1|NA|NA|TRBJ2-1
TGCGCCAGCAGCTTATGGGGGGTAAGTGAGCAGTTCTTC
CASSLWGVSEQFF
>TRBV5-4|TRBD1|NA|TRBJ2-5
TGTGCCAGCAGCCCTGGGACAGGGAAAGAGACCCAGTACTTC
CASSPGTGKETQYF
>TRBV5-4|TRBD2|NA|TRBJ2-3
TGTGCCAGCAGCACAAGACTAGCGCAACGCACAGATACGCAGTATTTT
CASSTRLAQRTDTQYF
>TRBV3-1/TRBV3-2|NA|once|TRBJ2-7
TGTGCCAGCAGCCAGGCGGGACCGCGTTACGAGCAGTACTTC
CASSQAGPRYEQYF
>TRBV6-2/TRBV6-3|NA|NA|TRBJ2-1
TGTGCCAGCAGTAGCCTTAAAGACAATGAGCAGTTCTTC
CASSSLKDNEQFF
>TRBV30|NA|few|TRBJ2-1
TGTGCCTGGAGTCGTCGGGGTCCTGAGCAGTTCTTC
CAWSRRGPEQFF
>TRBV6-2/TRBV6-3|TRBD2|NA|TRBJ2-3
TGTGCCAGCAGTAGCGGGGGGGCCACAGATACGCAGTATTTT
CASSSGGATDTQYF
>TRBV11-1|NA|NA|TRBJ1-5
TGTGCCAGCAGCCTAGACAGGAATCAGCCCCAGCATTTT
CASSLDRNQPQHF
>TRBV7-6|NA|NA|TRBJ2-1
TGTGCCAGCAGCTTAAACCCACTGACCGGGGGAAATGAGCAGTTCTTC
CASSLNPLTGGNEQFF
>TRBV27|NA|NA|TRBJ1-2
TGTGCCAGCAGTCCACATCCGGGGGGTGCTAACTATGGCTACACCTTC
CASSPHPGGANYGYTF
>TRBV6-5|TRBD2|few|TRBJ2-5
TGTGCCAGCGGACTCCCGGGGGGAGAGACCCAGTACTTC
CASGLPGGETQYF
>TRBV5-1|NA|NA|TRBJ2-7
TGCGCCAGCAGCACCGCTAGCGAGGCCTCCTACGAGCAGTACTTC
CASSTASEASYEQYF
>TRBV30|NA|NA|TRBJ1-2
TGTGCCTGGAGTGTTTGGGCAGGGAATAACTATGGCTACACCTTC
CAWSVWAGNNYGYTF
>TRBV7-9|NA|NA|TRBJ1-6
TGTGCCAGCAGCCAAACGAGGGATTCACCCCTCCACTTT
CASSQTRDSPLHF